In its sample, the clone carrying this T cell receptor beta chain was seen a few times. The PCR was carried out with 60 Vbeta primers and 13 Jbeta primers. Sequencing was performed with immunoSEQ multiplex PCR; in TCRdb, only in-frame clones are kept and a portion is missing. The sample shows approximately 140,000 clones, around 79% of them seen only once. The data are from a study of cytomegalovirus exposure and HLA in healthy donors. Across the study: Unique TCRs from HLA-typed donors, roughly 87 million of them, were held in an early data release.

The TCR sequence derives from a human donor in good health. The sequencing sample was made of PBMCs.

CDR3: CASSFPGQMNTEAFF. CDR3 DNA: TGTGCCAGCAGCTTTCCGGGACAGATGAACACTGAAGCTTTCTTT. The V call is TRBV5-4, the J call TRBJ1-1, with TRBD1 matching 7 bases. The CDR3 is 15 amino acids. From germline, CDR1 is SGHNT and CDR2 YYREEE (reference sequence). J lost 0 bases, V lost 2 bases, and 4 bases had no gene match.